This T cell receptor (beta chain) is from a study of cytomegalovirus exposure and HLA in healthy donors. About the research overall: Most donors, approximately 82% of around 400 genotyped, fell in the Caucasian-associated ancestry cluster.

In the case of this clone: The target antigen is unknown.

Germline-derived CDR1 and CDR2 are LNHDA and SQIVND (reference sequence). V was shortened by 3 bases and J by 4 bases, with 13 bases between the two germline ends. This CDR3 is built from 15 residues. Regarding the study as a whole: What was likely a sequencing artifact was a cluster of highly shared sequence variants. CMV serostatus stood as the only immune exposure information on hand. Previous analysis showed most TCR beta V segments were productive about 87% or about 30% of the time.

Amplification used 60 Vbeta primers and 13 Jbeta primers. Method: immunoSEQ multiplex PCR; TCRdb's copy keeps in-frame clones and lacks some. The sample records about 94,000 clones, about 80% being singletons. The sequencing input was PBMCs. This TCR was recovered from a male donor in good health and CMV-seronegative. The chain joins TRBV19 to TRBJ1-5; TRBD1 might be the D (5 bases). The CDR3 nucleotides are TGTGCCAGTAGTATGGCCGGGGGAAAGAATCAGCCCCAGCATTTT. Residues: CASSMAGGKNQPQHF.